The subject of this entry is one TCR beta chain. Profiled with immunoSEQ multiplex PCR; TCRdb holds only in-frame clones, not every one. Of 45,000 or so clones detected, almost 85% appear once; the ten largest clones hold about 3.3%. This entry comes from a study of PD-L1 blockade in urothelial cancer. For each patient, 1 to 8 samples were obtained, pretreatment and on-treatment. The CDR3 runs 14 residues. The germline CDR1 and CDR2 sequences are SGHNT and YYREEE (reference sequence). V shed 2 bases, J shed 6 bases, and the junction held 7 bases outside the gene matches. The starting material was PBMCs, obtained around atezolizumab (anti-PD-L1) treatment. This clonotype was sampled from a man aged 70-80 years with urothelial cancer. The chain has TRBV5-4 and TRBJ2-7, with TRBD2 matching 8 bases. CDR3 loop: CASSLAGEMGEQYF. As DNA, the CDR3 is TGTGCCAGCAGCTTAGCGGGGGAGATGGGCGAGCAGTACTTC.